One and the same sample provided the 28 T cell receptor beta chains below, sequenced in a study of beta chain features in type 1 diabetes. Whole-study findings and limits: Within each of all four CD4+ subsets, Type 1 diabetes patients had TCRB CDR3s that were moderately but significantly shorter.

Expressed TCRB transcripts were sequenced after all isolated RNA was converted to cDNA. Data came from immunoSEQ multiplex PCR; TCRdb stores just in-frame clones and leaves some out. Of about 240,000 clones in the sample, about 14% are singletons; the top ten hold 0.019%. These receptors' targets are unknown. What was sequenced was naive CD4+ T cells from blood. These receptors came from a man aged 25 to 45 with type 1 diabetes.

The rearrangement joins TRBV6-1 to TRBJ2-5; TRBD1 matches 8 bases. Germline trimming cut 7 bases from V and 4 bases from J; bases unmatched to any gene: 8. This CDR3 is built from 14 residues. CDR1 and CDR2 (germline): MNHNS, SASEGT. The CDR3 here is CASTPTGAGETQYF. The CDR3 nucleotides are TGTGCCAGCACCCCGACAGGGGCGGGAGAGACCCAGTACTTC.

This clone was recorded a few times. This chain links TRBV5-1 with TRBJ1-2, with 8 bases that match TRBD1. This CDR3 is built from 14 residues. V lost 4 bases, J lost 3 bases, and 5 bases stayed unmatched. The germline V gene has CDR1 SGHRS and CDR2 YFSETQ. This CDR3 is CASSRAGGDYGYTF. Here the CDR3 DNA reads TGCGCCAGCAGCCGCGCAGGGGGCGACTATGGCTACACCTTC. The complete variable domain, with remaining parts taken from reference TRBV5-1 and TRBJ1-2, reads KAGVTQTPRYLIKTRGQQVTLSCSPISGHRSVSWYQQTPGQGLQFLFEYFSETQRNKGNFPGRFSGRQFSNSRSEMNVSTLELGDSALYLCASSRAGGDYGYTFGSGTRLTVV.

This clone was counted between two and nine times. The chain uses TRBV27 and TRBJ1-2; maybe TRBD1 (6 bases). Germline values: CDR1 MNHEY, CDR2 SMNVEV (reference sequence). This CDR3 comprises 15 residues. Trimming pared 4 bases from V and 0 bases from J, leaving 12 bases between. The CDR3 nucleotides read TGTGCCAGCAGTTCACAGGGTAATACTAACTATGGCTACACCTTC. Translating gives CASSSQGNTNYGYTF.

Only a few counts were recorded for this clone. This sequence joins TRBV29-1 and TRBJ2-3, with 11 bases matching TRBD2. CDR3 length: 21 residues. Germline V CDR1 and CDR2: SQVTM, ANQGSEA. V lost 3 bases to trimming and J lost 1 base; unmatched junction nucleotides: 21. CDR3 amino acids: CSVESPPTPGLAVGGTDTQYF. For the CDR3, the DNA is TGCAGCGTTGAGTCACCCCCTACCCCGGGACTAGCGGTCGGAGGCACAGATACGCAGTATTTT.

V is TRBV9 and J is TRBJ1-5; D possibly corresponds to TRBD1 (6 bases). The CDR3 consists of 15 residues. Germline V CDR1 and CDR2: SGDLS, YYNGEE. Trimming cost V 4 bases and J 0 bases, with 11 bases left between them. In DNA, the CDR3 is TGTGCCAGCAGCTCCGGGACAAGTAGCAATCAGCCCCAGCATTTT. Residues: CASSSGTSSNQPQHF.

This chain connects TRBV14 to TRBJ1-1; D gene uncertain. The V gene lost 4 bases and the J gene lost 4 bases, with 13 bases spanning the gap. There are 14 residues in the CDR3. In germline, CDR1 is SGHDN, CDR2 FVKESK. CDR3 DNA: TGTGCCAGCAGCCCTACTTTGGGAGGCACTGAAGCTTTCTTT. Translation: CASSPTLGGTEAFF. Complete variable domain (other parts from reference TRBV14 and TRBJ1-1): EAGVTQFPSHSVIEKGQTVTLRCDPISGHDNLYWYRRVMGKEIKFLLHFVKESKQDESGMPNNRFLAERTGGTYSTLKVQPAELEDSGVYFCASSPTLGGTEAFFGQGTRLTVV.

J is TRBJ1-2 and V is TRBV6-5; 7 positions agree with TRBD1. CDR3 length equals 15 residues. Germline V gives CDR1 MNHEY, CDR2 SVGAGI. V shed 5 bases, J shed 7 bases, and the junction held 13 bases outside the gene matches. The CDR3 is CASSQQGVPHGGYTF. As DNA, the CDR3 is TGTGCCAGCAGTCAGCAGGGGGTTCCTCACGGTGGCTACACCTTC.

This clone was counted only a few times. The rearrangement joins TRBV5-4 to TRBJ2-2; the match to TRBD2 covers 14 bases. The CDR3 totals 15 residues. In germline, CDR1 is SGHNT, CDR2 YYREEE (reference sequence). The V gene end was trimmed by 7 bases and the J gene end by 8 bases; junction bases not matched to a gene: 7. The CDR3 region is CASGPGTSGSGELFF. CDR3 nucleotide sequence: TGTGCCAGCGGACCCGGGACTAGCGGGAGTGGGGAGCTGTTTTTT. Looking up the rest from reference TRBV5-4 and TRBJ2-2 gives the full variable domain: ETGVTQSPTHLIKTRGQQVTLRCSSQSGHNTVSWYQQALGQGPQFIFQYYREEENGRGNFPPRFSGLQFPNYSSELNVNALELDDSALYLCASGPGTSGSGELFFGEGSRLTVL.

The DNA for the CDR3 is TGTGCCAGCAGCAAGGTTCGGCAGGGCTTTTTCTCTGGGGCCAACGTCCTGACTTTC. This encodes CASSKVRQGFFSGANVLTF. The rearrangement joins TRBV21-1 to TRBJ2-6; the D call in the table, TRBD1, was not verified against the DNA. TRBV21-1 is annotated as a pseudogene. This CDR3 is built from 19 residues.

V gene TRBV12-5 combines with J gene TRBJ2-5; 7 bases map to TRBD1. Germline assignment: CDR1 LGHNT and CDR2 FRNRAP. V shed 5 bases and J 5 bases; nucleotides not matched to a gene: 8. This CDR3 is built from 14 residues. This CDR3 reads CASGGGGRGETQYF. The CDR3 nucleotides read TGTGCTAGTGGTGGTGGCGGCAGGGGGGAGACCCAGTACTTC. The whole variable domain, remainder taken from reference TRBV12-5 and TRBJ2-5, is DARVTQTPRHKVTEMGQEVTMRCQPILGHNTVFWYRQTMMQGLELLAYFRNRAPLDDSGMPKDRFSAEMPDATLATLKIQPSEPRDSAVYFCASGGGGRGETQYFGPGTRLLVL.

V and J are TRBV2 and TRBJ2-1; TRBD2 matches at 11 bases. With V trimmed by 7 bases and J by 5 bases, 7 bases remained unmatched. CDR1 and CDR2 (germline): SNHLY, FYNNEI. The CDR3 extends over 15 amino acids. The CDR3 here is CASKEGTSGNNEQFF. The CDR3 DNA reads as TGTGCCAGCAAAGAAGGGACTAGCGGAAACAATGAGCAGTTCTTC.

V usage is TRBV6-1 and J usage is TRBJ1-1; 8 nucleotides match TRBD1. Germline V CDR1 and CDR2: MNHNS, SASEGT. The CDR3 is 14 amino acids. The trim removed 5 bases at V and 5 bases at J, leaving 7 bases unmatched. The CDR3 nucleotides are TGTGCCAGCAGTCCAGGACAGGGAAAGACTGAAGCTTTCTTT. Its protein is CASSPGQGKTEAFF.

This clone was detected a few times. V usage is TRBV12-5 and J usage is TRBJ2-3; 10 nucleotides agree with TRBD2. CDR3 length equals 16 residues. Per germline, CDR1 LGHNT and CDR2 FRNRAP. Trimming at V came to 6 bases and at J to 2 bases, leaving 8 bases not matched to a gene. CDR3 in DNA: TGTGCTAGTGGCGTGGGAGCGGGAGGGAACACAGATACGCAGTATTTT. This codes for CASGVGAGGNTDTQYF. Full variable domain (outside the CDR3, taken from reference TRBV12-5 and TRBJ2-3): DARVTQTPRHKVTEMGQEVTMRCQPILGHNTVFWYRQTMMQGLELLAYFRNRAPLDDSGMPKDRFSAEMPDATLATLKIQPSEPRDSAVYFCASGVGAGGNTDTQYFGPGTRLTVL.

This clone was seen a few times. The J gene is TRBJ2-7, the V gene TRBV19; 7 positions agree with TRBD1. CDR1 is LNHDA, CDR2 SQIVND, per germline (reference sequence). The CDR3 spans 13 residues. The junction had 7 bases not matched to a gene; V was cut back by 6 bases and J by 5 bases. CDR3 loop: CASSDDRDHEQYF. The CDR3 nucleotides are TGTGCCAGTAGCGATGACAGGGACCACGAGCAGTACTTC.

V usage is TRBV19 and J usage is TRBJ1-5, with a tentative D call TRBD1 (5 bases). Looked up from germline, CDR1 is LNHDA and CDR2 is SQIVND (reference sequence). The CDR3 runs to 14 residues. V lost 6 bases and J 5 bases, leaving 14 bases between the germline ends. The chain's CDR3 is CASRLGGTHQPQHF. The CDR3 DNA reads as TGTGCCAGTAGACTCGGGGGAACCCATCAGCCCCAGCATTTT. The whole variable domain, remainder taken from reference TRBV19 and TRBJ1-5, is DGGITQSPKYLFRKEGQNVTLSCEQNLNHDAMYWYRQDPGQGLRLIYYSQIVNDFQKGDIAEGYSVSREKKESFPLTVTSAQKNPTAFYLCASRLGGTHQPQHFGDGTRLSIL.

This clone appeared a few times. This rearrangement joins TRBV30 to TRBJ2-5; D is unclear. Germline V gene sequence: CDR1 GTSNPN, CDR2 SVGIG (reference sequence). Trimming took 2 bases from V and 2 from J, leaving 9 bases between them. The CDR3 length is 13 residues. In DNA, the CDR3 is TGTGCCTGGAGTCCTAGAAAACAAGAGACCCAGTACTTC. Amino acid sequence: CAWSPRKQETQYF.

The V and J genes are TRBV28 and TRBJ2-7, with D possibly matching TRBD2 (6 bases). The V gene lost 5 bases and the J gene lost 4 bases, with 15 bases spanning the gap. Looked up from germline, CDR1 is MDHEN and CDR2 is SYDVKM. This CDR3 has 14 amino acids. CDR3 nucleotides: TGTGCCAGCAGTGGGTCGGGAGACCTGTACGAGCAGTACTTC. The encoded protein is CASSGSGDLYEQYF. The variable domain in full, with the rest retrieved from reference TRBV28 and TRBJ2-7, is DVKVTQSSRYLVKRTGEKVFLECVQDMDHENMFWYRQDPGLGLRLIYFSYDVKMKEKGDIPEGYSVSREKKERFSLILESASTNQTSMYLCASSGSGDLYEQYFGPGTRLTVT.

The chain uses TRBV7-9 and TRBJ1-2, with a weak D call TRBD1 (6 bases). CDR1 and CDR2 from the germline V gene are SEHNR and FQNEAQ (reference sequence). V lost 5 bases and J 0 bases, leaving 13 bases between the germline ends. The length of the CDR3 is 15 residues. CDR3 protein: CASSPSGQTNYGYTF. In DNA form, the CDR3 reads TGTGCCAGCAGCCCCTCCGGACAGACTAACTATGGCTACACCTTC.

This clone was found a few times. The chain recombines TRBV29-1 with TRBJ1-2, with 9 bases lining up with TRBD1. The trim removed 7 bases at V and 4 bases at J, leaving 7 bases unmatched. The CDR3 length is 13 residues. CDR1 is SQVTM and CDR2 is ANQGSEA in the germline V gene. The CDR3 spells CSAAGQGRYGYTF. The CDR3 nucleotides are TGCAGCGCTGCAGGACAGGGGCGCTATGGCTACACCTTC.

This clone has more than one count but fewer than ten. Other DNA sequences from this sample encode an identical CDR3 as well. The chain employs TRBV10-3 and TRBJ2-3; possibly TRBD2 for D (6 bases). Trimming pared 8 bases from V and 0 bases from J, leaving 12 bases between. The V gene's germline CDR1 is ENHRY and CDR2 SYGVKD. This CDR3 comprises 14 residues. The CDR3 DNA reads as TGTGCCATCTCGGCCGGGACTAGCACAGATACGCAGTATTTT. Translated: CAISAGTSTDTQYF.

The chain combines TRBV6-6 with TRBJ1-1; the match to TRBD1 covers 7 bases. Germline CDR1 reads MNHNY; CDR2 reads SVGAGI (reference sequence). This CDR3 spans 15 amino acids. V shed 5 bases, J shed 1 base, and the junction held 7 bases outside the gene matches. The CDR3 DNA reads as TGTGCCAGCAGTCAAGCCCAGGGGGAGAACACTGAAGCTTTCTTT. Translating it yields CASSQAQGENTEAFF.

The chain joins TRBV7-6 to TRBJ2-1; 11 bases fit TRBD2. Germline V lookup: CDR1 SGHVS, CDR2 FNYEAQ. The CDR3 has 16 residues. Trimming removed 5 bases from V and 6 bases from J; junction bases left unmatched: 9. The CDR3 nucleotides are TGTGCCAGCAGCCCCCCGGGACTAGCGGAGATCAATGAGCAGTTCTTC. This sequence encodes CASSPPGLAEINEQFF.

This clone was detected only a few times. Other DNA sequences within the sample encode an identical CDR3. The chain couples TRBV2 to TRBJ1-1, with D perhaps matching TRBD1 (5 bases). The V end was cut by 3 bases, the J end by 1 base, with 6 bases between. CDR3 size: 13 residues. Germline CDR1 is SNHLY and CDR2 is FYNNEI. CDR3 sequence (DNA): TGTGCCAGCAGTGAGCAGGGGAACACTGAAGCTTTCTTT. This translates into CASSEQGNTEAFF.

This clone was detected only a few times. This rearrangement joins TRBV19 to TRBJ2-2; D is undetermined. This CDR3 region has 14 residues. Trimming removed 3 bases at V and 4 bases at J, with 9 bases between. CDR1 LNHDA and CDR2 SQIVND come from the germline V gene (reference sequence). CDR3 bases: TGTGCCAGTAGTATGGGCGTAAGCACCGGGGAGCTGTTTTTT. Its protein product is CASSMGVSTGELFF.

The rearrangement joins TRBV6-5 to TRBJ2-1; 7 nucleotides line up with TRBD1. This CDR3 is 12 amino acids long. From germline, CDR1 is MNHEY and CDR2 SVGAGI. Germline trimming cut 6 bases from V and 8 bases from J; bases unmatched to any gene: 4. The DNA for the CDR3 is TGTGCCAGCAGCCGACAGGGTTATGAGCAGTTCTTC. This sequence encodes CASSRQGYEQFF.

This clone was counted a few times. The chain links TRBV7-9 to TRBJ2-7; TRBD2 matches 8 bases. CDR3 length: 14 residues. With V trimmed by 5 bases and J by 6 bases, 9 bases remained unmatched. CDR1 is SEHNR, CDR2 FQNEAQ, per germline (reference sequence). The CDR3: CASSPPGGRREQYF. The CDR3 coding sequence is TGTGCCAGCAGCCCCCCGGGGGGGCGACGCGAGCAGTACTTC.

Here the CDR3 reads CASSTYPTSGYNEQFF. In nucleotides, the CDR3 is TGTGCCAGTAGTACATATCCGACTAGCGGTTACAATGAGCAGTTCTTC. This rearrangement joins TRBV19 to TRBJ2-1; 9 bases are a match to TRBD2. V trimming: 4 bases; J trimming: 4 bases; junction bases outside the gene matches: 8. This CDR3 region has 16 residues. Germline V gene lookup returns CDR1 LNHDA and CDR2 SQIVND (reference sequence).

V is TRBV29-1 and J is TRBJ1-1; 8 bases are a match to TRBD1. V lost 6 bases, J lost 0 bases, and 6 bases stayed unmatched. CDR3 length: 14 residues. The germline V gene encodes CDR1 SQVTM and CDR2 ANQGSEA. The CDR3 region is CSVRTGNMNTEAFF. The CDR3 DNA sequence: TGCAGCGTGAGGACAGGGAATATGAACACTGAAGCTTTCTTT.